These T cell receptor beta chains were read from a single sample in a study of control samples from healthy donors and cancer patients. The assay was immunoSEQ multiplex PCR, and TCRdb's table has in-frame clones only and misses some. The data contain about 84,000 clones, more than 65% of them singletons. The sequenced material came from PBMCs. All receptors come from a man aged 55 to 69 with head and neck cancer. Each CDR3 is given with its conserved first and last residue. The D gene is left open where the match is weak. Clone sizes are given selectively: once, few, many, or a class where the clone is expanded.

V gene	clone size	J gene	D gene	CDR3 DNA	CDR3 protein
TRBV28	.	TRBJ1-5	.	TGTGCCAGCAGTTTTATTGGACCGGGGTTAGGTTCCCAGCATTTT	CASSFIGPGLGSQHF
TRBV9	few	TRBJ2-3	TRBD2	TGTGCCAGCAGCCCGCGGACTAGCGGTTCGGGTACGCAGTATTTT	CASSPRTSGSGTQYF
TRBV3-1/TRBV3-2	.	TRBJ2-7	TRBD2	TGTGCCAGCAGCCAAGGACTAGCGGGAGGGCCCAGCTACGAGCAGTACTTC	CASSQGLAGGPSYEQYF
TRBV7-8	.	TRBJ1-1	.	TGTGCCAGCAGCCCCCCGTTACTTGAAGCTTTCTTT	CASSPPLLEAFF
TRBV6-1	.	TRBJ1-5	TRBD1	TGTGCCAGCAGTGAGAGTTTATCCATGGGACAGGACACCAATCAGCCCCAGCATTTT	CASSESLSMGQDTNQPQHF
TRBV5-1	.	TRBJ2-5	.	TGCGCCAGCAGCTTGGGTACAGTGAAGGGGGAGACCCAGTACTTC	CASSLGTVKGETQYF
TRBV27	.	TRBJ1-2	.	TGTGCCAGCGGGGGGACCGCATCGGGCTATGGCTACACCTTC	CASGGTASGYGYTF
TRBV7-2	.	TRBJ1-6	TRBD1	TGTGCCAGCACCTTGGGACAGATTGGTTCACCCCTCCACTTT	CASTLGQIGSPLHF
TRBV4-1	.	TRBJ2-2	TRBD2	TGCGCCAGCAGCCCCCATCGTGCCGGGACTAGCGGGGAGCTGTTTTTT	CASSPHRAGTSGELFF
TRBV15	.	TRBJ2-6	.	TGTGCCACCAGCAGAGCTGCGACAGCGCGCACTGGGGCCAACGTCCTGACTTTC	CATSRAATARTGANVLTF
TRBV7-9	once	TRBJ2-7	TRBD2	TGTGCCAGCGCGGGGGTTGAACGCAGCTCCTACGAGCAGTACTTC	CASAGVERSSYEQYF
TRBV18	.	TRBJ2-5	.	TGTGCCAGCTCACCAGGCCAGGGGATAGAGACCCAGTACTTC	CASSPGQGIETQYF
TRBV30	once	TRBJ2-7	.	TGTGCCTGGAGTCCACCATTTAGGGCGGGCGAGCAGTACTTC	CAWSPPFRAGEQYF
TRBV11-2	.	TRBJ1-3	.	TGTGCCAGCAGCTTAGTGTACCAGGGAAGGACTGGAAACACCATATATTTT	CASSLVYQGRTGNTIYF
TRBV5-1	.	TRBJ1-4	.	TGCGCCAGCAGACAAGGACACATCGGAGGGGAAAAACTGTTTTTT	CASRQGHIGGEKLFF
TRBV27	.	TRBJ1-1	.	TGTGCCAGCAGTTTAAAAGCGAGGCGGCAGCTAACAGGTGAAGCTTTCTTT	CASSLKARRQLTGEAFF
TRBV7-2	once	TRBJ2-7	.	TGTGCCAGCAGCTTAGATCTGGGTCTATCCTACGAGCAGTACTTC	CASSLDLGLSYEQYF
TRBV2	.	TRBJ2-1	TRBD2	TGTGCCAGCAGTGAAGACTACCGACTAGCGGGATCCTACAATGAGCAGTTCTTC	CASSEDYRLAGSYNEQFF
TRBV19	.	TRBJ1-4	.	TGTGCCAGTTGTACGTATGGGGCGGCAACTAATGAAAAACTGTTTTTT	CASCTYGAATNEKLFF
TRBV6-1	.	TRBJ2-5	.	TGTGCCAGCAGTGAACAGCAGGGAGGTCAAGAGACCCAGTACTTC	CASSEQQGGQETQYF
TRBV29-1	.	TRBJ1-2	TRBD1	TGCAGCGTTGGTGACAGGGCGTATGGCTACACCTTC	CSVGDRAYGYTF
TRBV2	.	TRBJ2-5	.	TGTGCCAGCAGTCCACAGGGTCAAGAGACCCAGTACTTC	CASSPQGQETQYF
TRBV5-1	.	TRBJ2-1	.	TGCGCCAGCAGCTTGGCAGGGCCCTACAATGAGCAGTTCTTC	CASSLAGPYNEQFF
TRBV9	.	TRBJ1-5	.	TGTGCCAGCAGCGTAGACCCTAATAGCAATCAGCCCCAGCATTTT	CASSVDPNSNQPQHF
TRBV25-1	.	TRBJ2-1	TRBD2	TGTGCCAGCAGTGCCGCGGGAGGGACCTTCAATGAGCAGTTCTTC	CASSAAGGTFNEQFF
TRBV7-9	.	TRBJ2-7	.	TGTGCCAGCAGCTTAGAGACTCCGGAGCAGTACTTC	CASSLETPEQYF
TRBV12-3/TRBV12-4	.	TRBJ1-5	.	TGTGCCAGCAGCCCGGACGGAGTTCAGCCCCAGCATTTT	CASSPDGVQPQHF
TRBV5-1	.	TRBJ1-5	.	TGCGCCAGCAGCTTGATCTATTGGCAGGTAGACTATAGCAATCAGCCCCAGCATTTT	CASSLIYWQVDYSNQPQHF
TRBV2	.	TRBJ2-7	.	TGTGCCGTCCTACCGGGCGTCCGCTACGAGCAGTACTTC	CAVLPGVRYEQYF
TRBV19	.	TRBJ1-2	.	TGTGCCAGTAGTATTGGGCAAGCCATGGCGCTGTATGGCTACACCTTC	CASSIGQAMALYGYTF
TRBV9	.	TRBJ2-1	TRBD2	TGTGCCAGCAGCGTAGCCGCTCTAGCGGGCGACTACAATGAGCAGTTCTTC	CASSVAALAGDYNEQFF
TRBV14	.	TRBJ1-2	.	TGTGCCAGCAGCCCCCCCGGGGGGAGGTTCTATGGCTACACCTTC	CASSPPGGRFYGYTF
TRBV6-5	.	TRBJ1-2	.	TGTGCCAGCGCCCCGGACGAAACTCCTAACTATGGCTACACCTTC	CASAPDETPNYGYTF
TRBV27	.	TRBJ2-3	.	TGTGTCAGCAGTTCCCGATATACCCGCGCGGATACGCAGTATTTT	CVSSSRYTRADTQYF
TRBV6-5	few	TRBJ2-6	.	TGTGCCAGCAGTTCCCGGGGGTCTGGGGCCAACGTCCTGACTTTC	CASSSRGSGANVLTF
TRBV19	.	TRBJ1-5	.	TGTGCCAGTAGTGGGACGGACCATAGCAATCAGCCCCAGCATTTT	CASSGTDHSNQPQHF
TRBV5-5	once	TRBJ2-3	.	TGTGCCAGCAGCTCCCCAGACACAGATACGCAGTATTTT	CASSSPDTDTQYF
TRBV2	.	TRBJ1-2	.	TGTGCCAGCACTCGGACAGCTTGGAACTATGGCTACACCTTC	CASTRTAWNYGYTF
TRBV11-3	.	TRBJ2-2	TRBD1	TGTGCCAGCAGCTCCGACAGGGTGAGGACCGGGGAGCTGTTTTTT	CASSSDRVRTGELFF
TRBV6-5	.	TRBJ1-2	TRBD1	TGTGCCAGCAGTCGGGACAGGACCTACTATGGCTACACCTTC	CASSRDRTYYGYTF
TRBV15	.	TRBJ2-2	.	TGTGCCACCAGCAGGGTAGGAAACACCGGGGAGCTGTTTTTT	CATSRVGNTGELFF
TRBV19	.	TRBJ2-1	TRBD2	TGTGCCAGTAGTACCGGGACTAGCGCCTACAATGAGCAGTTCTTC	CASSTGTSAYNEQFF
TRBV27	.	TRBJ2-1	.	TGTGCCAGCAGGATAGGGGGTGAAATGTACAATGAGCAGTTCTTC	CASRIGGEMYNEQFF
TRBV5-8	few	TRBJ2-1	.	TGTGCCAGCAGCTTTTCCGGGAGCTCCTACAATGAGCAGTTCTTC	CASSFSGSSYNEQFF
TRBV18	.	TRBJ2-3	.	TGTGCCAGCTCACCGGGGCTCGGGACCGCAGATACGCAGTATTTT	CASSPGLGTADTQYF
TRBV10-3	few	TRBJ1-3	.	TGTGCCATCAGAGTAGGGGGTGGAAACACCATATATTTT	CAIRVGGGNTIYF
TRBV6-5	.	TRBJ1-1	TRBD1	TGTGCCAGCAGGCCCGACAGGGGGCAGGCCCTTGAAGCTTTCTTT	CASRPDRGQALEAFF
TRBV10-3	few	TRBJ1-1	.	TGTGCCATCAGTGGAGACAGCACTGAAGCTTTCTTT	CAISGDSTEAFF
TRBV5-1	.	TRBJ1-1	TRBD1	TGCGCCAGCAGCCCGACAGGGATGAACACTGAAGCTTTCTTT	CASSPTGMNTEAFF
TRBV3-1/TRBV3-2	.	TRBJ1-4	.	TGTGCCAGCAGCCTAGACACGCATGGGGAAAAACTGTTTTTT	CASSLDTHGEKLFF
TRBV3-1/TRBV3-2	.	TRBJ1-4	.	TGTGCCAGCAGCCAAGCCGGAACCGCCCTTGAAAAACTGTTTTTT	CASSQAGTALEKLFF